Below are 21 T cell receptor beta chains sequenced from a single sample in a study of identical twins. TCRdb redid the calling of the 5' RACE reads with MiXCR, one entry per CDR3 protein. The profile shows just over 450,000 distinct CDR3 sequences, approximately 15% of them singletons. These same records also appear under a second study, on yellow fever vaccine responses in identical twins.

Sequencing used CD4+ T cells sorted from blood. The receptors stem from a woman in her late teens or twenties in good health.

V gene TRBV6-5 combines with J gene TRBJ2-1, with TRBD2 identical over 9 bases. V lost 2 bases, J lost 6 bases, and 5 bases stayed unmatched. Germline loops: CDR1 MNHEY, CDR2 SVGAGI. There are 15 residues in the CDR3. CDR3 protein: CASSYTTAGGNEQFF. CDR3 nucleotide sequence: TGTGCCAGCAGTTACACGACAGCGGGAGGCAATGAGCAGTTCTTC.

This clonotype was counted ten times or more. This chain joins TRBV6-5 and TRBJ1-1; 7 nucleotides line up with TRBD1. Trimming cost V 3 bases and J 8 bases; bases outside gene matches: 12. The V gene's germline CDR1 is MNHEY and CDR2 SVGAGI. The CDR3 runs 15 residues. CDR3 nucleotides: TGTGCCAGCAGTTATAACAGGGGACGCGGAACCGAAGCTTTCTTT. Translation: CASSYNRGRGTEAFF.

This clonotype turned up a few times. The rearrangement joins TRBV29-1 to TRBJ2-1, with 9 nucleotides matching TRBD1. V lost 3 bases and J lost 1; bases outside the gene matches: 7. Germline V gives CDR1 SQVTM, CDR2 ANQGSEA. This CDR3 has 16 amino acids. CDR3 bases: TGCAGCGTTGATCGGGGACAGGGCGGTTCCTACAATGAGCAGTTCTTC. Translating it yields CSVDRGQGGSYNEQFF.

This clonotype was counted a single time. The rearrangement uses TRBV4-1 and TRBJ2-1; 14 bases are a match to TRBD2. The V gene's germline CDR1 is MGHRA and CDR2 YSYEKL. The CDR3 has 18 residues. After removal of 4 bases from V and 4 bases from J, the junction contained 9 bases not matched to a gene. CDR3 residues: CASSPSGGTSGSYNEQFF. CDR3 sequence (DNA): TGCGCCAGCAGCCCCTCGGGAGGGACTAGCGGGAGTTACAATGAGCAGTTCTTC.

The V and J genes are TRBV28 and TRBJ1-1; 7 nucleotides agree with TRBD1. The CDR3 is 14 amino acids. V was pared by 3 bases and J by 8 bases, with 9 bases of the junction left unmatched. Germline V gene sequence: CDR1 MDHEN, CDR2 SYDVKM. CDR3: CASSFTGAGFEAFF. In DNA, the CDR3 is TGTGCCAGCAGTTTTACAGGGGCCGGCTTCGAAGCTTTCTTT.

The chain employs TRBV18 and TRBJ1-1; 7 nucleotides agree with TRBD1. The junction had 15 bases not matched to a gene; V was cut back by 2 bases and J by 6 bases. This CDR3 contains 17 residues. CDR1 is KGHSH, CDR2 LQKENI, per germline. In DNA form, the CDR3 reads TGTGCCAGCTCACCATCTTTAGGGGGCATAGGGTTCGCTGAAGCTTTCTTT. Translation: CASSPSLGGIGFAEAFF. Based on the CDR3 plus reference TRBV18 and TRBJ1-1, the full variable domain is NAGVMQNPRHLVRRRGQEARLRCSPMKGHSHVYWYRQLPEEGLKFMVYLQKENIIDESGMPKERFSAEFPKEGPSILRIQQVVRGDSAAYFCASSPSLGGIGFAEAFFGQGTRLTVV.

The DNA for the CDR3 is TGTGCCAGCAGCCAAGCCCGGACAGGGGGGAATGAGCAGTTCTTC. Its translation is CASSQARTGGNEQFF. J is TRBJ2-1 and V is TRBV14, with TRBD1 identical over 10 bases. Germline-derived CDR1 and CDR2 are SGHDN and FVKESK. V trimming: 1 base; J trimming: 7 bases; junction bases outside the gene matches: 4. The CDR3 contains 15 residues.

This clonotype was counted only a few times. The chain combines TRBV9 with TRBJ2-5, with 12 nucleotides matching TRBD2. The CDR3 runs to 18 residues. Per germline, CDR1 SGDLS and CDR2 YYNGEE. Trimming removed 0 bases from V and 1 base from J; junction bases left unmatched: 7. CDR3 sequence: CASSVATSTSGGQETQYF. The CDR3 DNA sequence: TGTGCCAGCAGCGTAGCGACCTCGACTAGCGGGGGCCAAGAGACCCAGTACTTC.

The V gene is TRBV5-6, the J gene TRBJ2-5; the D call may be TRBD1 or TRBD2 (5 bases each). V was shortened by 1 base and J by 9 bases, with 13 bases between the two germline ends. This CDR3 is built from 13 residues. Germline V gene sequence: CDR1 SGHDT, CDR2 YYEEEE. CDR3 sequence reads: CASSLIGAPAQYF. The CDR3, as DNA: TGTGCCAGCAGCTTGATCGGGGCTCCCGCCCAGTACTTC.

V usage is TRBV6-5 and J usage is TRBJ2-3; 10 bases fit TRBD2. The germline gives CDR1 MNHEY, CDR2 SVGAGI. There are 15 residues in the CDR3. V lost 4 bases and J lost 5; bases outside the gene matches: 6. The DNA of the CDR3 is TGTGCCAGCAGTTCAAGCGGGGGGGCAAAAGATACGCAGTATTTT. It codes for CASSSSGGAKDTQYF.

V and J are TRBV6-5 and TRBJ2-7; perhaps TRBD2 as D (6 bases). In germline, CDR1 is MNHEY, CDR2 SVGAGI. The CDR3 totals 13 residues. V lost 2 bases to trimming and J lost 12 bases, with 17 bases between them. The CDR3 sequence is CASSYGVGGDPYF. The CDR3 DNA reads TGTGCCAGCAGTTACGGGGTAGGCGGGGATCCGTACTTC.

This rearrangement joins TRBV6-2 or TRBV6-3 to TRBJ2-1; possibly TRBD2 for D (6 bases). Trimming stripped 6 bases from V and 3 bases from J, with 12 bases between. CDR3 size: 14 residues. Germline V gene lookup returns CDR1 MNHEY and CDR2 SVGEGT. The CDR3 is CASRRDGGYNEQFF. As DNA, the CDR3 is TGTGCCAGCAGAAGGGACGGGGGCTACAATGAGCAGTTCTTC.

This chain links TRBV25-1 with TRBJ2-1; 9 bases fit TRBD2. This CDR3 comprises 14 residues. CDR1 and CDR2 from the germline V gene are MGHDK and SYGVNS. CDR3 nucleotide sequence: TGTCGTCCTAGCGGGAATATCCATGACAATGAGCAGTTCTTC. It yields the protein CRPSGNIHDNEQFF.

The sample holds many counts of this clonotype. This chain uses TRBV20-1 with TRBJ2-7, with a possible D match to TRBD1 (6 bases). The CDR3 is 12 amino acids. Trimming took off 6 bases at V and 1 base at J, with 10 bases between the two ends. Germline CDR1 and CDR2: DFQATT and SNEGSKA (reference sequence). The CDR3 sequence is CSAPDSSYEQYF. CDR3 DNA: TGCAGTGCCCCGGACAGTTCCTACGAGCAGTACTTC.

This clonotype was recorded many times. The chain couples TRBV20-1 to TRBJ2-7; D call uncertain. Germline values: CDR1 DFQATT, CDR2 SNEGSKA (reference sequence). Between the trimmed V and J ends, which lost 3 bases and 1 base, there was a span of 7 bases. This CDR3 spans 12 amino acids. The CDR3 here is CSASRLSYEQYF. CDR3 DNA sequence: TGCAGTGCTAGTAGGCTGTCCTACGAGCAGTACTTC.

The J gene is TRBJ2-5, the V gene TRBV4-3; D not certain. V lost 1 base to trimming and J lost 5 bases, with 20 bases between them. This CDR3 region has 17 residues. Per the germline V gene, CDR1 is LGHNA and CDR2 is YSLEER. This CDR3 is CASSQAKPGSGRETQYF. In DNA, the CDR3 is TGCGCCAGCAGCCAAGCTAAACCCGGGTCGGGCAGGGAGACCCAGTACTTC.

This chain connects TRBV4-2 to TRBJ1-5; 9 nucleotides match TRBD1. The V gene end was trimmed by 0 bases and the J gene end by 6 bases; junction bases not matched to a gene: 6. This CDR3 is built from 16 residues. Looked up from germline, CDR1 is LGHNA and CDR2 is YNFKEQ. The CDR3 DNA is TGTGCCAGCAGCCAAGATTTAGGGACAGGGAGTCAGCCCCAGCATTTT. Residues: CASSQDLGTGSQPQHF.

This clonotype was counted between two and nine times. The V gene is TRBV12-3 or TRBV12-4, the J gene TRBJ2-7; 7 nucleotides agree with TRBD1. The CDR3 runs to 11 residues. V lost 6 bases to trimming and J lost 6 bases; unmatched junction nucleotides: 2. The CDR3 reads CASSTGAEQYF. The CDR3 coding sequence is TGTGCCAGCAGCACAGGGGCCGAGCAGTACTTC.

This clonotype occurred a few times. The chain links TRBV20-1 to TRBJ1-6; the match to TRBD1 covers 8 bases. This CDR3 has 15 amino acids. With 1 base clipped from V and 7 bases from J, the junction kept 6 bases outside the gene matches. The germline CDR1 and CDR2 sequences are DFQATT and SNEGSKA (reference sequence). The CDR3 DNA reads as TGCAGTGCTAGAGTGCAGGGGGCAAAGAATTCACCCCTCCACTTT. Translation: CSARVQGAKNSPLHF.

This clonotype was detected a few times. V gene TRBV6-2 or TRBV6-3 combines with J gene TRBJ1-5; TRBD1 matches 8 bases. Unmatched junction bases numbered 3, after V lost 2 bases and J lost 3 bases. This CDR3 is 15 amino acids long. CDR1 and CDR2 (germline): MNHEY, SVGEGT. The CDR3 sequence is CASSYDRGLNQPQHF. Written as DNA, the CDR3 is TGTGCCAGCAGTTACGACAGGGGACTCAATCAGCCCCAGCATTTT.

At least ten counts were recorded for this clonotype. V and J are TRBV10-3 and TRBJ2-5; 9 bases agree with TRBD1. CDR1 is ENHRY and CDR2 is SYGVKD in the germline V gene. The CDR3 consists of 13 residues. The ends lost 6 bases at V and 2 bases at J; junction bases unmatched: 1. Here the CDR3 DNA reads TGTGCCATCAGCGGGACAGGGCAAGAGACCCAGTACTTC. It codes for CAISGTGQETQYF.